Each of the 8 T cell receptor beta chains below was sequenced from the same sample in a study of blood T cell repertoires in COVID-19. Only in-frame clones appear in the TCRdb table, and some are missing; sequencing was by immunoSEQ multiplex PCR. The table shows around 200,000 clones, with roughly 90% occurring only once. The sequenced material came from peripheral blood. The receptors derive from a middle-aged man with acute or convalescent COVID-19.

The V and J genes are TRBV27 and TRBJ1-6, with D unclear. Germline-derived CDR1 and CDR2 are MNHEY and SMNVEV (reference sequence). With 5 bases removed from V and 9 bases from J, the gap between germline ends came to 20 bases. The CDR3 is 16 residues long. CDR3 nucleotide sequence: TGTGCCAGCAGTCCCCGCGGCGCATCAGCGGGTTCACCCCTCCACTTT. It translates to CASSPRGASAGSPLHF.

The V gene is TRBV10-3, the J gene TRBJ1-4; 9 bases line up with TRBD1. The CDR3 is made up of 15 amino acids. The V gene end was trimmed by 6 bases and the J gene end by 5 bases; junction bases not matched to a gene: 7. From germline, CDR1 is ENHRY and CDR2 SYGVKD. In DNA, the CDR3 is TGTGCCATCAGCCCGGGACAGGGCGACAATGAAAAACTGTTTTTT. Translating it yields CAISPGQGDNEKLFF.

The chain joins TRBV30 to TRBJ2-4; TRBD1 agrees at 9 bases. The CDR3 covers 16 residues. Germline loops: CDR1 GTSNPN, CDR2 SVGIG (reference sequence). V lost 0 bases to trimming and J lost 3 bases; unmatched junction nucleotides: 6. The CDR3 loop is CAWSVTGGGGKNIQYF. The CDR3 DNA is TGTGCCTGGAGTGTCACAGGGGGCGGTGGCAAAAACATTCAGTACTTC.

The chain has TRBV27 and TRBJ1-1, with unresolved D. CDR3 length: 11 residues. The V and J ends lost 6 bases and 4 bases respectively, with 6 bases between them. The germline V gene has CDR1 MNHEY and CDR2 SMNVEV (reference sequence). CDR3 in amino acids: CASSGFTEAFF. DNA for the CDR3: TGTGCCAGCAGCGGGTTCACTGAAGCTTTCTTT.

This rearrangement joins TRBV7-2 to TRBJ1-6; a weak D match, TRBD1 (5 bases). Per the germline V gene, CDR1 is SGHTA and CDR2 is FQGNSA. Trimming pared 2 bases from V and 7 bases from J, leaving 21 bases between. The CDR3 sequence is 18 residues long. In DNA form, the CDR3 reads TGTGCCAGCAGCTTAAGCGGCGGGGCTGGTTTCAGAAATTCACCCCTCCACTTT. Protein sequence: CASSLSGGAGFRNSPLHF.

The V and J genes are TRBV9 and TRBJ2-3; 8 nucleotides line up with TRBD2. The CDR3 runs 16 residues. Per the germline V gene, CDR1 is SGDLS and CDR2 is YYNGEE. V lost 0 bases, J lost 2 bases, and 5 bases stayed unmatched. CDR3 region: CASSVVPSGFTDTQYF. The CDR3 coding sequence is TGTGCCAGCAGCGTAGTCCCTAGCGGGTTCACAGATACGCAGTATTTT.

V and J are TRBV19 and TRBJ2-7, with 8 nucleotides matching TRBD2. Trimming cost V 4 bases and J 3 bases; bases outside gene matches: 2. Germline lookup yields CDR1 LNHDA and CDR2 SQIVND (reference sequence). The CDR3 runs to 13 residues. For the CDR3, the DNA is TGTGCCAGTAGTAAAACTAGCGGCTACGAGCAGTACTTC. Its protein is CASSKTSGYEQYF. The full variable domain, rest sourced from reference TRBV19 and TRBJ2-7, is DGGITQSPKYLFRKEGQNVTLSCEQNLNHDAMYWYRQDPGQGLRLIYYSQIVNDFQKGDIAEGYSVSREKKESFPLTVTSAQKNPTAFYLCASSKTSGYEQYFGPGTRLTVT.

CDR3 nucleotide sequence: TGTGCCAGCAGCGTAGCCTGGGGAGGGGTTTACGAGCAGTACTTC. Translating it yields CASSVAWGGVYEQYF. J is TRBJ2-7 and V is TRBV9; 7 nucleotides line up with TRBD2. CDR1 and CDR2 from the germline V gene are SGDLS and YYNGEE. The V segment lost 0 bases and the J segment 4 bases; nucleotides outside the gene matches: 7. CDR3 size: 15 residues.